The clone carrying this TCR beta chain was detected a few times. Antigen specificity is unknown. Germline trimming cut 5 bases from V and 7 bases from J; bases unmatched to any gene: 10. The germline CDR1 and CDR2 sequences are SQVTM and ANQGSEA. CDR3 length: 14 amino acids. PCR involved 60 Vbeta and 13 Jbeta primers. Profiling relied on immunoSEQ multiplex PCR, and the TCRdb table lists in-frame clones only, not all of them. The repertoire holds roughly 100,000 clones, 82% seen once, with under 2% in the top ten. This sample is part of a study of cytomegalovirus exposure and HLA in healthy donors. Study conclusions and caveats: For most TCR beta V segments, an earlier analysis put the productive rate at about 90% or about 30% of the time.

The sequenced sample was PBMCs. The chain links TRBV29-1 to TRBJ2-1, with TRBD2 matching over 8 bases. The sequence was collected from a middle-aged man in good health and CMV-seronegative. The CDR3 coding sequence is TGCAGCGTTCTCGGGGGGGCGAAGAGGAATGAGCAGTTCTTC. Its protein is CSVLGGAKRNEQFF.